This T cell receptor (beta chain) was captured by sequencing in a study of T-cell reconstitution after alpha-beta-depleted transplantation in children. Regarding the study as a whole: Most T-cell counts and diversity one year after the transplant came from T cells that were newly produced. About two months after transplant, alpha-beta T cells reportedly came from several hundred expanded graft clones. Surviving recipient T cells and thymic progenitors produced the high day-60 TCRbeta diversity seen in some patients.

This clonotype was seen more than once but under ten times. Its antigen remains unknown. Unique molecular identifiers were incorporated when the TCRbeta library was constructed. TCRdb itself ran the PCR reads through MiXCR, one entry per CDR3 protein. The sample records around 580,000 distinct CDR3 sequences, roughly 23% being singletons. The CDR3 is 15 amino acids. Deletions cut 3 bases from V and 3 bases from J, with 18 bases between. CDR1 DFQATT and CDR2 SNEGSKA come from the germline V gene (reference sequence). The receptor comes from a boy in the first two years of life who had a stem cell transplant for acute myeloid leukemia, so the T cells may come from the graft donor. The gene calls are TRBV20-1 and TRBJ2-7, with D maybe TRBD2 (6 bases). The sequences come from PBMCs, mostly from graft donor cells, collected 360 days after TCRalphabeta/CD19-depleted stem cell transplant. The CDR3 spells CSASRTGTPLYEQYF. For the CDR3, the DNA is TGCAGTGCTAGCAGAACCGGGACTCCACTCTACGAGCAGTACTTC.